Following are 11 T cell receptor beta chains from one sample sequenced in a study of technical replicates of blood from a few donors. Measured with immunoSEQ multiplex PCR; TCRdb has only the in-frame clones, and not every one. Among roughly 80,000 clones listed, roughly 94% were seen once. Sequences were obtained from T cells isolated from PBMCs. The receptors originated from a human donor in good health.

The rearrangement links TRBV12-2 to TRBJ2-5; TRBD2, the D gene given by the table, was not confirmed from the DNA. TRBV12-2 is an annotated pseudogene. CDR3 length: 17 amino acids. For the CDR3, the DNA is TGTGCAAGTCGCTGCGGGGGGGGGTACGGCACCCAAGAGACCCAGTACTTC. It yields the protein CASRCGGGYGTQETQYF.

CDR3 bases: TGTGCCAGCAGCGATCCAGGGGGAGGCTATGGCTACACCTTC. It encodes CASSDPGGGYGYTF. The chain uses TRBV2 and TRBJ1-2; 7 bases fit TRBD1. From germline, CDR1 is SNHLY and CDR2 FYNNEI. The CDR3 consists of 14 residues. J gave up 4 bases and V 6 bases, and 8 bases lay outside the gene matches. Full variable domain (missing parts from reference TRBV2 and TRBJ1-2): EPEVTQTPSHQVTQMGQEVILRCVPISNHLYFYWYRQILGQKVEFLVSFYNNEISEKSEIFDDQFSVERPDGSNFTLKIRSTKLEDSAMYFCASSDPGGGYGYTFGSGTRLTVV.

The chain employs TRBV23-1 and TRBJ2-2; possibly TRBD1 for D (5 bases). TRBV23-1 is an ORF for which the function is uncertain. The V end lost 7 bases, the J end lost 4 bases, and 10 bases lay between the germline ends. The CDR3 sequence is 13 residues long. The CDR3 sequence is CASTGWGTGELFF. In nucleotides, the CDR3 is TGCGCCAGCACAGGGTGGGGCACCGGGGAGCTGTTTTTT.

The chain couples TRBV7-8 to TRBJ2-3, with 9 bases aligning to TRBD1. The V gene end was trimmed by 5 bases and the J gene end by 0 bases; junction bases not matched to a gene: 3. The CDR3 consists of 15 residues. Germline V lookup: CDR1 SGHVS, CDR2 FQNEAQ. CDR3 sequence reads: CASSKQGASTDTQYF. CDR3 in DNA: TGTGCCAGCAGCAAACAGGGGGCTAGCACAGATACGCAGTATTTT.

The rearrangement links TRBV7-9 to TRBJ1-4; the D gene is possibly TRBD1 (5 bases). Germline assignment: CDR1 SEHNR and CDR2 FQNEAQ (reference sequence). The CDR3 is made up of 14 amino acids. Trimming left V 5 bases short and J 8 bases short, with 15 bases between. The CDR3 protein is CASSLLGDWEKLFF. The DNA of the CDR3 is TGTGCCAGCAGCCTCCTCGGGGACTGGGAAAAACTGTTTTTT.

The chain carries TRBV19 and TRBJ1-1; a weak D match, TRBD1 (5 bases). The germline V gene has CDR1 LNHDA and CDR2 SQIVND (reference sequence). The V end lost 3 bases, the J end lost 4 bases, and 12 bases lay between the germline ends. The CDR3 runs 14 residues. Written as DNA, the CDR3 is TGTGCCAGTAGTATTACGGGGGAGAGCACTGAAGCTTTCTTT. Translating gives CASSITGESTEAFF.

This clone has only one observation. This chain uses TRBV6-5 with TRBJ2-1; TRBD1 agrees at 10 bases. CDR3 length: 16 amino acids. From germline, CDR1 is MNHEY and CDR2 SVGAGI. V trimming: 0 bases; J trimming: 8 bases; junction bases outside the gene matches: 7. The DNA for the CDR3 is TGTGCCAGCAGTTACTCGCGGGACAGGGGCCTGGATGAGCAGTTCTTC. Protein product: CASSYSRDRGLDEQFF.

This clone was detected once. V and J are TRBV11-3 and TRBJ2-1; the match to TRBD2 covers 7 bases. J was trimmed by 7 bases and V by 3 bases; bases with no gene match: 3. Germline-derived CDR1 and CDR2 are SGHNT and YENEEA. The CDR3 consists of 13 residues. The CDR3 DNA sequence: TGTGCCAGCAGCTTGACAGCGGGGAATGAGCAGTTCTTC. This encodes CASSLTAGNEQFF.

J is TRBJ2-1 and V is TRBV7-3; D might be TRBD2 (6 bases). V lost 0 bases to trimming and J lost 4 bases, with 16 bases between them. The CDR3 is 17 amino acids. Germline values: CDR1 SGHTA, CDR2 FQGTGA. Here the CDR3 DNA reads TGTGCCAGCAGCTTAACGTTAACCCCCGGGACTTACAATGAGCAGTTCTTC. Amino acid sequence: CASSLTLTPGTYNEQFF.

The rearrangement joins TRBV7-3 to TRBJ2-3; D is possibly TRBD2 (5 bases). The V and J ends lost 2 bases and 0 bases respectively, with 9 bases between them. The germline gives CDR1 SGHTA, CDR2 FQGTGA. CDR3 length: 15 amino acids. The CDR3 DNA is TGTGCCAGCAGCTTACGGTCGGGAAGCACAGATACGCAGTATTTT. This translates into CASSLRSGSTDTQYF.

This rearrangement joins TRBV4-2 to TRBJ2-3; no reliable D call. The CDR3 length is 12 residues. Germline V gene data show CDR1 as LGHNA and CDR2 as YNFKEQ. With 4 bases removed from V and 6 bases from J, the gap between germline ends came to 8 bases. The CDR3 DNA follows: TGTGCCAGCAGCCCAAACTCGGATACGCAGTATTTT. Amino acid sequence: CASSPNSDTQYF.